This TCR beta chain emerged from a study of control samples from healthy donors and cancer patients. The CDR3 totals 13 residues. The V end was cut by 1 base, the J end by 2 bases, with 9 bases between. Germline V gene sequence: CDR1 GTSNPN, CDR2 SVGIG (reference sequence). The assay was immunoSEQ multiplex PCR, and TCRdb's table has in-frame clones only and misses some. The table has approximately 69,000 clones, around nine tenths seen once. The specimen sequenced was PBMCs. The TCR originated in a man between 60 and 75 years old with colorectal cancer. The chain recombines TRBV30 with TRBJ2-7; possibly TRBD1 for D (5 bases). The DNA of the CDR3 is TGTGCCTGGAGTGAGGACACAGCCTACGAGCAGTACTTC. Protein product: CAWSEDTAYEQYF.